This is a list of T cell receptor beta chains from one sample in a study of OX40 agonist ivuxolimab in advanced cancers. Assay used: immunoSEQ multiplex PCR; TCRdb lists only in-frame clones, some missing. The sample has about 94,000 clones, about 88% seen once. The specimen comprised CD4+ or CD8+ T cells sorted from blood, sampled in a trial of the OX40 agonist ivuxolimab. These receptors were obtained from an adult with an advanced solid tumor such as melanoma, head and neck, liver or kidney cancer. CDR3s include the opening cysteine and the closing phenylalanine or tryptophan. The D gene is left open where the match is weak. Not all rows give a size; the values are once, few, many and, for expanded clones, a class.

J: TRBJ2-2; D: TRBD2; size: .; length: 17; V: TRBV5-1; DNA: TGCGCCAGCAGCAAGTCTAGCGGGGGGACGAACACCGGGGAGCTGTTTTTT; CDR3: CASSKSSGGTNTGELFF
J: TRBJ1-1; D: .; size: .; length: 14; V: TRBV5-1; DNA: TGCGCCAGCAGCTTTTCTCAGCCGAACACTGAAGCTTTCTTT; CDR3: CASSFSQPNTEAFF
J: TRBJ2-7; D: TRBD1; size: .; length: 15; V: TRBV6-5; DNA: TGTGCCAGCAGTCCACAGACAGGGCCAAACTACGAGCAGTACTTC; CDR3: CASSPQTGPNYEQYF
J: TRBJ2-1; D: TRBD1; size: .; length: 15; V: TRBV2; DNA: TGTGCCAGCAGTGACGGGACAGAAGCCTACAATGAGCAGTTCTTC; CDR3: CASSDGTEAYNEQFF
J: TRBJ2-7; D: .; size: .; length: 13; V: TRBV5-1; DNA: TGCGCCAGCAGCTTCGGCAGGGGCTACGAGCAGTACTTC; CDR3: CASSFGRGYEQYF
J: TRBJ1-6; D: .; size: .; length: 16; V: TRBV5-1; DNA: TGCGCCAGCAGCCAATCGGACGGGAGTTATAATTCACCCCTCCACTTT; CDR3: CASSQSDGSYNSPLHF
J: TRBJ2-2; D: .; size: .; length: 12; V: TRBV19; DNA: TGTGCCAGTAGTATGAGAGGCGGGGAGCTGTTTTTT; CDR3: CASSMRGGELFF
J: TRBJ2-7; D: .; size: .; length: 14; V: TRBV19; DNA: TGTGCCAGTAGTATAGCGAGCGACAACTACGAGCAGTACTTC; CDR3: CASSIASDNYEQYF
J: TRBJ1-3; D: .; size: .; length: 17; V: TRBV18; DNA: TGTGCCAGCTCACCACCTATCAGGGCTCTCTCTGGAAACACCATATATTTT; CDR3: CASSPPIRALSGNTIYF
J: TRBJ2-4; D: TRBD1; size: .; length: 11; V: TRBV30; DNA: TGTGCCTGGGCAGGGGGAAACATTCAGTACTTC; CDR3: CAWAGGNIQYF
J: TRBJ2-3; D: TRBD2; size: once; length: 17; V: TRBV7-2; DNA: TGTGCCAGCAGCTCACCCACACTAGCGGGGGTGGCAGATACGCAGTATTTT; CDR3: CASSSPTLAGVADTQYF
J: TRBJ1-2; D: .; size: few; length: 13; V: TRBV27; DNA: TGTGCCAGCAGACCCCAAGGAGAGTATGGCTACACCTTC; CDR3: CASRPQGEYGYTF
J: TRBJ2-4; D: .; size: .; length: 19; V: TRBV7-2; DNA: TGTGCCAGCAGCTTAGTGGGGGGCAGGTCGTCTTCTTACAAAAACATTCAGTACTTC; CDR3: CASSLVGGRSSSYKNIQYF
J: TRBJ2-5; D: .; size: .; length: 11; V: TRBV7-6; DNA: TGTGCCAGCAGCTTCCAAGAGACCCAGTACTTC; CDR3: CASSFQETQYF
J: TRBJ2-1; D: .; size: .; length: 14; V: TRBV5-1; DNA: TGCGCCAGCAGCTTGGACAGCTCCTACAATGAGCAGTTCTTC; CDR3: CASSLDSSYNEQFF
J: TRBJ2-3; D: TRBD2; size: .; length: 17; V: TRBV9; DNA: TGTGCCAGCAGCACATCGGTGACTAGCGGGGTCCCAGATACGCAGTATTTT; CDR3: CASSTSVTSGVPDTQYF
J: TRBJ1-5; D: TRBD1; size: .; length: 15; V: TRBV4-3; DNA: TGCGCCAGCAGCCCTGTGACAGGGGGCAATCAGCCCCAGCATTTT; CDR3: CASSPVTGGNQPQHF
J: TRBJ1-5; D: .; size: once; length: 13; V: TRBV7-2; DNA: TGTGCCAGCAGCTTAGGAGGGGGGAAGCCCCAGCATTTT; CDR3: CASSLGGGKPQHF
J: TRBJ1-2; D: TRBD1; size: .; length: 17; V: TRBV4-1; DNA: TGCGCCAGCAGCCAAAGGTCGGGGACAGCCGCTAACTATGGCTACACCTTC; CDR3: CASSQRSGTAANYGYTF
J: TRBJ2-7; D: .; size: .; length: 14; V: TRBV5-1; DNA: TGCGCCAGCAGTAGGAGGGTAGGAGATGGGGAGCAGTACTTC; CDR3: CASSRRVGDGEQYF
J: TRBJ1-1; D: .; size: .; length: 16; V: TRBV6-1; DNA: TGTGCCAGCAGTGTGGGCCACGAGCTCAAGAGCACTGAAGCTTTCTTT; CDR3: CASSVGHELKSTEAFF
J: TRBJ1-6; D: .; size: .; length: 14; V: TRBV7-2; DNA: TGTGCCAGCAGCTTAGGAGACCGTAATTCACCCCTCCACTTT; CDR3: CASSLGDRNSPLHF
J: TRBJ1-2; D: .; size: .; length: 14; V: TRBV27; DNA: TGTGCCAGCAGTTTACAGGGAATGAGTTATGGCTACACCTTC; CDR3: CASSLQGMSYGYTF
J: TRBJ2-3; D: TRBD1; size: once; length: 14; V: TRBV10-3; DNA: TGTGCCATCAACCGGGACAGCCCCACAGATACGCAGTATTTT; CDR3: CAINRDSPTDTQYF
J: TRBJ2-1; D: TRBD1; size: .; length: 17; V: TRBV6-1; DNA: TGTGCCAGCAGTGAGGTTTCCGGGACAGGGTGGTACAATGAGCAGTTCTTC; CDR3: CASSEVSGTGWYNEQFF
J: TRBJ2-1; D: TRBD2; size: .; length: 19; V: TRBV5-1; DNA: TGCGCCAGCAGCTCCGGACTAGCGGGGGGTAAGAGCTCCTACAATGAGCAGTTCTTC; CDR3: CASSSGLAGGKSSYNEQFF
J: TRBJ2-3; D: TRBD2; size: .; length: 15; V: TRBV15; DNA: TGTGCCACCTCCCTGAGCGGGGGGGCTTTAGGTACGCAGTATTTT; CDR3: CATSLSGGALGTQYF
J: TRBJ2-5; D: .; size: .; length: 13; V: TRBV6-5; DNA: TGTGCCAGCAGTTACTCTATACAAGAGACCCAGTACTTC; CDR3: CASSYSIQETQYF
J: TRBJ2-3; D: TRBD2; size: few; length: 16; V: TRBV11-1; DNA: TGTGCCAGCAGCTTAGACGGGGGGGCCCCTACAGATACGCAGTATTTT; CDR3: CASSLDGGAPTDTQYF
J: TRBJ1-6; D: .; size: .; length: 13; V: TRBV6-4; DNA: TGTGCCAGCAGTGAGGACTTTAATTCACCCCTCCACTTT; CDR3: CASSEDFNSPLHF